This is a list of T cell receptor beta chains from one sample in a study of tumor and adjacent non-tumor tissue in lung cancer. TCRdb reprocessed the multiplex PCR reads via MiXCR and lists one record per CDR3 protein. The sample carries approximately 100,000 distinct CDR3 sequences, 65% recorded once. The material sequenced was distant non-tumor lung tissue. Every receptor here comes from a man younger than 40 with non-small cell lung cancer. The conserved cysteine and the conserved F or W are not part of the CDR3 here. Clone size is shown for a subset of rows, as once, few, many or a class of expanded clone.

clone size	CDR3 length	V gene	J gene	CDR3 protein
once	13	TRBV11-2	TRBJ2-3	ANNLRRGVTDTQY
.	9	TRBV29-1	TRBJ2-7	SVETVYEQY
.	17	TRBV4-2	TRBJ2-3	PSSQRAHLRAGITDTQY
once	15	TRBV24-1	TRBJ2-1	ATSETGGRPASDEQF
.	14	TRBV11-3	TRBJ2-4	ASCLGSLIAKNIQY
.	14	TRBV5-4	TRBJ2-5	ASSLGTSEGRETQY
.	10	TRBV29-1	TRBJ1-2	IVEDQGGGYS
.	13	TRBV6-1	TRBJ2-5	ASSHMTGTQETQY
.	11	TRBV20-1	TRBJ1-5	SAIWHGGQPQH
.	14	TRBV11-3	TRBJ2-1	ASSLPGLVGVYEQF
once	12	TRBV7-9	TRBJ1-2	ASSLLGVAEGYT
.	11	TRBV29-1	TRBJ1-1	SLGGGGRTEVF
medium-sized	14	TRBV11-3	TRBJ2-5	ASSSRTETLQETQY
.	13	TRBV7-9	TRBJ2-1	ASIQLAGLHNEQF
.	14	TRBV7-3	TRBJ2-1	ASSLMSGRTYNEQF
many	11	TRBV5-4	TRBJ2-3	ASSLAGTDTQY
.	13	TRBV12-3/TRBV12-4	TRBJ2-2	ASRLGGTSTGGLF
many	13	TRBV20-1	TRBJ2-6	SASPTGPGANVLT
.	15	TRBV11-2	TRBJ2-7	ASCLVLEAGPRLEQY
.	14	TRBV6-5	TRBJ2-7	ASSASGRIIAYEQY
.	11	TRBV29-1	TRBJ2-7	SAEGDGTYKQY
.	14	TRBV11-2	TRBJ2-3	ASSSGLARGTDMQY
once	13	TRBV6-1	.	ASTPYGQIADEQF
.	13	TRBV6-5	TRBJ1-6	ANSSEGTEGSPPH
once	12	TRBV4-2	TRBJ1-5	ASSHLASNQLQH
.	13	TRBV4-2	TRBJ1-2	ASSLLAGCEGGYT
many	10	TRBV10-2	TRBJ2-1	ASSPNGDEQF
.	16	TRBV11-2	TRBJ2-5	ASSSPAGGVMGQETQY
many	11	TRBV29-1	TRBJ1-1	SVLRQGGTEAF
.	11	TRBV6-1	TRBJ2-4	TNREGYKNIQY
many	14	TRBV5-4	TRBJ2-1	ASSLGGGARYNEQF
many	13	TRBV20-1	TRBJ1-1	SANTGTGRDTEAF
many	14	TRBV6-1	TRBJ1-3	ASRTGTVSSGNTIY
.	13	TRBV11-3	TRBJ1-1	ASSAHGGENTEAF
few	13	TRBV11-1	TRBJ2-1	ASSVFLAGEDEQF
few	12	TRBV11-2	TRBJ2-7	ASSLEPSSDEQY
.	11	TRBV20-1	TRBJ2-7	SDRDQGTGKQY
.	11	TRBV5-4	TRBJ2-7	ASSFEGIYEQD